One and the same sample provided the 13 T cell receptor beta chains below, sequenced in a study of cytomegalovirus exposure and HLA in healthy donors (dated by TCRdb to the late 2010s). Library prep was done by the immunoSEQ multiplex PCR assay. The multiplex PCR relied on a mix of 60 forward primers for TCR Vbeta segments and 13 reverse primers for TCR Jbeta segments. In its TCRdb copy, this immuneACCESS table keeps in-frame sequences only and misses some clones. Where compared with another copy, unresolved V genes explain less than half of these, and the others have no known cause. This sample is represented by over 45,000 clones; about 81% of them were singletons. The ten largest clonotypes hold roughly 2.3% of the sample. The material sequenced was PBMCs. Every receptor here comes from a boy aged 10-17 years in good health and CMV-seropositive.

This sequence joins TRBV2 and TRBJ2-1, with 11 bases lining up with TRBD1. CDR1 and CDR2 (germline): SNHLY, FYNNEI. Trimming cost V 7 bases and J 6 bases; bases outside gene matches: 5. This CDR3 comprises 14 residues. The CDR3 protein is CASKVGTGGNEQFF. The CDR3 region has the DNA TGTGCCAGCAAAGTTGGGACAGGGGGCAATGAGCAGTTCTTC.

This chain connects TRBV6-5 to TRBJ1-2, with D perhaps TRBD1 (5 bases). Per germline, CDR1 MNHEY and CDR2 SVGAGI. The CDR3 consists of 12 residues. Trimming took 6 bases from V and 7 from J, leaving 12 bases between them. The CDR3 nucleotides read TGTGCCAGCAGCCCGAAGGGGCTTGGCTACACCTTC. Its translation: CASSPKGLGYTF.

J is TRBJ1-2 and V is TRBV16, with 10 bases aligning to TRBD1. This CDR3 comprises 16 residues. V was clipped by 4 bases and J by 8 bases; unmatched bases: 13. Germline CDR1 reads KGHSY; CDR2 reads FQNENV. CDR3 sequence (DNA): TGTGCCAGCAGCCCGTGGAAATCGGGACAGGGGAGAGGCTACACCTTC. This sequence encodes CASSPWKSGQGRGYTF.

The chain is built from TRBV11-3 and TRBJ1-1, with 7 bases that match TRBD1. Germline-derived CDR1 and CDR2 are SGHNT and YENEEA. V lost 4 bases, J lost 8 bases, and 4 bases stayed unmatched. The CDR3 has 12 amino acids. The CDR3: CASSSRQGEAFF. DNA for the CDR3: TGTGCCAGCAGCTCGCGACAGGGAGAAGCTTTCTTT.

This clone was observed once. This chain joins TRBV2 and TRBJ2-2; maybe TRBD1 (6 bases). Germline V gives CDR1 SNHLY, CDR2 FYNNEI. V was trimmed by 6 bases and J by 5 bases, leaving 10 bases between them. This CDR3 has 13 residues. CDR3 amino acids: CASSETGTGELFF. The CDR3 DNA follows: TGTGCCAGCAGCGAAACAGGGACCGGGGAGCTGTTTTTT.

The chain has TRBV5-4 and TRBJ2-5; D gene uncertain. The DNA end lines up better with TRBJ2-7; the J call may be wrong. CDR3 length: 11 residues. Germline V gene lookup returns CDR1 SGHNT and CDR2 YYREEE (reference sequence). The CDR3 sequence: CASSKSHEQYF. Here the CDR3 DNA reads TGTGCCAGCAGCAAAAGCCACGAGCAGTACTTC.

The chain combines TRBV29-1 with TRBJ1-2; D is uncertain. CDR1 SQVTM and CDR2 ANQGSEA come from the germline V gene. The CDR3 is 11 residues long. V lost 7 bases and J 4 bases, leaving 10 bases between the germline ends. The chain's CDR3 is CSGAVAYGYTF. The CDR3 DNA reads TGCAGCGGCGCAGTAGCCTATGGCTACACCTTC.

The chain has TRBV4-1 and TRBJ1-5; D may be TRBD1 (6 bases). CDR1 is MGHRA, CDR2 YSYEKL, per germline. This CDR3 has 18 residues. Trimming removed 2 bases from V and 0 bases from J, with 17 bases in between. The CDR3 is CASSQHSRDTISNQPQHF. The CDR3 DNA follows: TGCGCCAGCAGCCAACATTCCCGGGACACAATTAGCAATCAGCCCCAGCATTTT.

The V gene is TRBV5-6, the J gene TRBJ2-7; 9 bases map to TRBD1. CDR3 size: 13 residues. Trimming removed 0 bases from V and 9 bases from J; junction bases left unmatched: 4. Germline V lookup: CDR1 SGHDT, CDR2 YYEEEE. The CDR3 loop reads CASSLAGTGRQYF. The CDR3 DNA reads TGTGCCAGCAGCTTGGCCGGGACAGGGAGGCAGTACTTC.

The J gene is TRBJ1-5, the V gene TRBV7-9; the D is unclear. Deletions cut 4 bases from V and 8 bases from J, with 9 bases between. Germline V gives CDR1 SEHNR, CDR2 FQNEAQ (reference sequence). The CDR3 contains 12 residues. This CDR3 reads CASSSSGKPQHF. CDR3 sequence (DNA): TGTGCCAGCAGCTCAAGCGGTAAGCCCCAGCATTTT.

This chain links TRBV11-3 with TRBJ2-5, with 7 bases lining up with TRBD2. After removal of 5 bases from V and 5 bases from J, the junction contained 8 bases not matched to a gene. Germline V lookup: CDR1 SGHNT, CDR2 YENEEA. The CDR3 sequence is 14 residues long. CDR3 DNA: TGTGCCAGCAGCCCGGGGAGGGCCTCGGAGACCCAGTACTTC. Translation gives CASSPGRASETQYF.

The table lists this clone with a few counts. This rearrangement joins TRBV6-5 to TRBJ2-1; TRBD2 matches at 11 bases. CDR3 length: 15 residues. Germline trimming cut 6 bases from V and 6 bases from J; bases unmatched to any gene: 7. Per the germline V gene, CDR1 is MNHEY and CDR2 is SVGAGI. CDR3 loop: CASSPLAGVFNEQFF. The CDR3, as DNA: TGTGCCAGCAGCCCACTAGCGGGGGTTTTCAATGAGCAGTTCTTC.

The chain uses TRBV6-5 and TRBJ1-2, with 7 bases fitting TRBD1. The V segment lost 8 bases and the J segment 8 bases; nucleotides outside the gene matches: 8. The germline V gene has CDR1 MNHEY and CDR2 SVGAGI. There are 12 residues in the CDR3. The CDR3 spells CASLQGSGGYTF. As DNA, the CDR3 is TGTGCCAGCTTACAGGGGTCTGGCGGCTACACCTTC.